The 3 T cell receptor beta chains in this list originate from one sample, sequenced in a study of T cell clonality in common variable immunodeficiency. Assay used: immunoSEQ multiplex PCR; TCRdb lists only in-frame clones, some missing. The data list 30,000 to 35,000 clones, none observed once; about 4.5% falls to the top ten. The sequencing input was peripheral blood mononuclear cells. The receptors were gathered from a person aged 18 to 75 in good health.

This clone was found a few times. CDR3 DNA (partial): TGCGCCAGCAGCTTGACTAGCGGGGACTCGACG. It encodes CASSLTSGDST. The whole CDR3 protein is CASSLTSGDSTQYF. This chain links TRBV5-1 with TRBJ2-3, with TRBD2 identical over 10 bases. From the germline J gene comes the end of the CDR3, since the read stops 3 residues before it. CDR1 and CDR2 from the germline V gene are SGHRS and YFSETQ. This CDR3 comprises 14 residues.

A note on this clone: With the read ending 3 residues before the CDR3 end, the germline J gene is used to fill in that end. This chain links TRBV18 with TRBJ1-2; no firm D call. Germline CDR1 KGHSH, CDR2 LQKENI. This CDR3 is built from 17 residues. The covered CDR3 bases are TGTGCCAGCTCACCACGAAGGGTGATGAGCTCCTACAATGAC. This gives the protein CASSPRRVMSSYND. From start to end, the CDR3 is CASSPRRVMSSYNDYTF.

The table lists this clone with a few counts. Sequencing ends 3 residues short of the CDR3 end; the germline J gene provides the rest. The chain couples TRBV7-9 to TRBJ2-3, with D possibly TRBD1 on 6 matching bases. Germline loops: CDR1 SEHNR, CDR2 FQNEAQ (reference sequence). This CDR3 has 14 residues. This CDR3 is CASSLNRDQETQYF. The covered CDR3 bases are TGTGCCAGCAGCTTAAACAGGGACCAAGAGACG.